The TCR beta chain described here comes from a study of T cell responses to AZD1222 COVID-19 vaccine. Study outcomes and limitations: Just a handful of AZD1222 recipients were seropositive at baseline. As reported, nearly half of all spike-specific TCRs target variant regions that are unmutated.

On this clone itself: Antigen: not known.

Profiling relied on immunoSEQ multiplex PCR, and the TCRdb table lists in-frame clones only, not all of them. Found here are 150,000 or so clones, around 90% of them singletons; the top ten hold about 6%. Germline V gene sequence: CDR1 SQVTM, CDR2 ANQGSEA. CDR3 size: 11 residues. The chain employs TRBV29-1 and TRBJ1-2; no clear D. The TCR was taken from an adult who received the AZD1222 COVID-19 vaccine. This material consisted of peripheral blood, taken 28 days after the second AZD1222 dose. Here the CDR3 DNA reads TGCACCTCCTTGGACCCCTATGGCTACACCTTC. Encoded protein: CTSLDPYGYTF.